This TCR beta chain derives from a study of shared clonotypes between healthy human individuals. Study information: Each donor's CD8 memory used one plate, CD8 naive two, each CD4 subset three.

The study, taken as a whole, reports: Lower generation probabilities were found for non-shared clonotypes than for those shared by all four donors.

This was a deep-level run. Sequencing used immunoSEQ multiplex PCR; TCRdb keeps in-frame clones, though not all of them. The sample contains about 300,000 clones, around 72% of which appear only once. Free of recent acute infections or vaccinations, the donors were healthy HIV-negative adults. V lost 4 bases, J lost 8 bases, and 13 bases lay in between. Germline V lookup: CDR1 MNHNY, CDR2 SVGAGI (reference sequence). There are 13 residues in the CDR3. With respect to this clone: Its antigen remains unidentified.

The sequence was collected from a man in his thirties or forties in good health. The specimen sequenced was memory CD4+ T cells sorted from blood. The subset here: CD45RA-negative fraction. The chain carries TRBV6-6 and TRBJ2-3; D possibly corresponds to TRBD2 (6 bases). CDR3: CASSFRVGGTQYF. The CDR3, as DNA: TGTGCCAGCAGTTTCCGGGTGGGGGGTACGCAGTATTTT.